This is a list of T cell receptor beta chains from one sample in a study of T cell responses to AZD1222 COVID-19 vaccine. The table came from immunoSEQ multiplex PCR; TCRdb's copy has only in-frame clones and leaves some out. This table has approximately 180,000 clones, about 90% appearing once. Source: peripheral blood, taken on day 0 of AZD1222 vaccination. The source of these receptors is an adult in good health. The CDR3 runs from the conserved cysteine through the conserved F or W. The D gene is left open where the match is weak. Not all rows give a size; the values are once, few, many and, for expanded clones, a class.

clone size	D gene	V gene	CDR3 length	J gene	CDR3 DNA	CDR3 protein
.	.	TRBV18	17	TRBJ1-3	TGTGCCAGCTCCGTTGGCCCTAAGGAGCTCTCTGGAAACACCATATATTTT	CASSVGPKELSGNTIYF
.	.	TRBV5-1	13	TRBJ1-2	TGCGCCAGCAGCTTGAGGGATAACTATGGCTACACCTTC	CASSLRDNYGYTF
.	.	TRBV2	14	TRBJ2-3	TGTGCCAGCGGCGCAGGGGCGGGGACAGATACGCAGTATTTT	CASGAGAGTDTQYF
.	TRBD1	TRBV19	14	TRBJ2-7	TGTGCCAGTAGTACGGACAGGGCCTCCTACGAGCAGTACTTC	CASSTDRASYEQYF
.	TRBD1	TRBV13	13	TRBJ2-7	TGTGCCAGCAGCGCCCCCGACAGGGACGAGCAGTACTTC	CASSAPDRDEQYF
.	TRBD1	TRBV3-1/TRBV3-2	16	TRBJ1-2	TGTGCCAGCAGCGAGTTGCGGACAGGGAGGGGGTATGGCTACACCTTC	CASSELRTGRGYGYTF
.	TRBD1	TRBV5-5	17	TRBJ2-7	TGTGCCAGCAGCTTAGGGTCTTACAGGGGTCGTTCCTACGAGCAGTACTTC	CASSLGSYRGRSYEQYF
.	.	TRBV30	14	TRBJ1-1	TGTGCCTGGGCACCGATCCTCGCCAACACTGAAGCTTTCTTT	CAWAPILANTEAFF
.	.	TRBV5-1	15	TRBJ2-2	TGCGCCAGCAGCTTGGTCAGGGCGGGCACCGGGGAGCTGTTTTTT	CASSLVRAGTGELFF
.	.	TRBV11-3	14	TRBJ1-6	TGTGCCAGCAGCTCCGGGAGAGGGAATTCACCCCTCCACTTT	CASSSGRGNSPLHF
.	TRBD1	TRBV14	14	TRBJ1-1	TGTGCCAGCAGCTACATACAGGGGGCTACTGAAGCTTTCTTT	CASSYIQGATEAFF
.	.	TRBV6-5	15	TRBJ1-1	TGTGCCAGCAGTTCGGGGGTCGGGTGGGACACTGAAGCTTTCTTT	CASSSGVGWDTEAFF
.	.	TRBV4-1	14	TRBJ1-2	TGCGCCAGCAGCCAAGCACATTCTAACTATGGCTACACCTTC	CASSQAHSNYGYTF
.	.	TRBV6-2/TRBV6-3	12	TRBJ2-3	TGTGCCAGCAGCCTTCGTCCAGATACGCAGTATTTT	CASSLRPDTQYF
few	.	TRBV6-5	12	TRBJ1-2	TGTGCCAGCAGCGCCGCGGGTACTGGCTACACCTTC	CASSAAGTGYTF
.	.	TRBV6-2/TRBV6-3	18	TRBJ1-5	TGTGCCAGCACCCCCGGGGCTGTCTTCGGCAGGGTGTTTCAGCCCCAGCATTTT	CASTPGAVFGRVFQPQHF
once	TRBD1	TRBV7-3	15	TRBJ1-1	TGTGCCAGCAGCAAAGAACCGGGACAGGGATCTGAAGCTTTCTTT	CASSKEPGQGSEAFF
.	.	TRBV25-1	12	TRBJ1-1	TGTGCCAGCAGCCAGGGGAACACTGAAGCTTTCTTT	CASSQGNTEAFF
few	.	TRBV20-1	14	TRBJ1-4	TGCAGTGCTAGTCATCTGGCCGAAAATGAAAAACTGTTTTTT	CSASHLAENEKLFF
.	.	TRBV27	15	TRBJ1-2	TGTGCCAGCAGGGCACCCGGGAGGGGACACTATGGCTACACCTTC	CASRAPGRGHYGYTF
.	.	TRBV6-2/TRBV6-3	13	TRBJ1-5	TGTGCCAGCAGCGAAACTTGGGGTCAGCCCCAGCATTTT	CASSETWGQPQHF
.	.	TRBV29-1	11	TRBJ1-2	TGCAGCGGATACAGCTTCTGGGGCTACACCTTC	CSGYSFWGYTF
.	TRBD2	TRBV5-4	16	TRBJ2-3	TGTGCCAGCAGCTTGGGACTAGCGGGGAGCGCAGATACGCAGTATTTT	CASSLGLAGSADTQYF
few	TRBD1	TRBV7-7	16	TRBJ2-2	TGTGCCAGCAGCCTCGGGACAGGGGGAGGCACCGGGGAGCTGTTTTTT	CASSLGTGGGTGELFF
.	.	TRBV25-1	14	TRBJ2-3	TGTGCCAGCAGTGTGGGACTTCACTCGGATACGCAGTATTTT	CASSVGLHSDTQYF
.	TRBD1	TRBV10-3	15	TRBJ1-4	TGTGCCATCAGTGAGTCCACAGGGGGGAATGAAAAACTGTTTTTT	CAISESTGGNEKLFF
.	.	TRBV18	15	TRBJ2-5	TGTGCCAGCTCACCACTCAAGTGGGGTCAAGAGACCCAGTACTTC	CASSPLKWGQETQYF
.	TRBD1	TRBV4-2	16	TRBJ1-5	TGTGCCAGCAGCCAAGTGGACAGGAACACCAATCAGCCCCAGCATTTT	CASSQVDRNTNQPQHF
.	.	TRBV7-7	15	TRBJ2-1	TGTGCCAGCAGCCCCTCCGGGAGCTCCTACAATGAGCAGTTCTTC	CASSPSGSSYNEQFF
.	.	TRBV1	15	TRBJ2-2	TGCACCAGCAGCCAAGAGACGGGAGGGGCCGGGGAGCTGTTTTTT	CTSSQETGGAGELFF
.	.	TRBV19	15	TRBJ1-3	TGTGCCAGTAAAAATGACAGATACTCTGGAAACACCATATATTTT	CASKNDRYSGNTIYF
.	.	TRBV7-8	14	TRBJ1-5	TGTGCCAGCAGCCAAGAGGGAGGACGTCAGCCCCAGCATTTT	CASSQEGGRQPQHF
.	.	TRBV7-9	15	TRBJ2-3	TGTGCCAGCAGCTATACGGGGACGGGCACAGATACGCAGTATTTT	CASSYTGTGTDTQYF
.	.	TRBV27	13	TRBJ2-1	TGTGCCAGCAGTTTATTACTTTCGCAGGGGTTCTTCTTC	CASSLLLSQGFFF
.	TRBD1	TRBV11-2	16	TRBJ1-4	TGTGCCAGCAGCTTAGGGAACAGGGGTTCTAATGAAAAACTGTTTTTT	CASSLGNRGSNEKLFF
.	.	TRBV2	13	TRBJ1-2	TGTGCCAGCAGTGGTATGGACCGCTATGGCTACACCTTC	CASSGMDRYGYTF
.	.	TRBV10-1	16	TRBJ1-5	TGCGCCAGCAGTCAAGACAGTCTGTATAGCAATCAGCCCCAGCATTTT	CASSQDSLYSNQPQHF
.	.	TRBV15	14	TRBJ1-2	TGTGCCACCAGCAGAGATCTCGGGTTCTATGGCTACACCTTC	CATSRDLGFYGYTF
.	.	TRBV12-3/TRBV12-4	13	TRBJ2-2	TGTGCCAGCAGTTTACTAGACACCGGGGAGCTGTTTTTT	CASSLLDTGELFF
.	TRBD1	TRBV2	12	TRBJ2-5	TGTGCCAGCGACAGGGGCCTGGAGACCCAGTACTTC	CASDRGLETQYF
.	.	TRBV6-5	12	TRBJ1-5	TGTGCCAGCAGTTACGAGGATCAGCCCCAGCATTTT	CASSYEDQPQHF
few	TRBD1	TRBV4-2	19	TRBJ2-6	TGTGCCAGCAGCCCAGATCCGGGACAGCTAATCTCTGGGGCCAACGTCCTGACTTTC	CASSPDPGQLISGANVLTF
.	TRBD2	TRBV10-2	12	TRBJ2-5	TGCGCCAGCAGTGAGACGGGGGGACCCCAGTACTTC	CASSETGGPQYF
.	TRBD2	TRBV27	15	TRBJ2-5	TGTGCCAGCAAATTGCGGGCGGGGGGCCAAGAGACCCAGTACTTC	CASKLRAGGQETQYF
once	.	TRBV2	14	TRBJ2-3	TGTGCCAGGAACACAGCTTCTAGCACAGATACGCAGTATTTT	CARNTASSTDTQYF
.	.	TRBV5-4	14	TRBJ2-7	TGTGCCAGCAGCTTAATCGGCAGCTCCTACGAGCAGTACTTC	CASSLIGSSYEQYF
.	.	TRBV7-9	12	TRBJ2-7	TGTGCCAGCAGCTTAGAACTGTTCGAGCAGTACTTC	CASSLELFEQYF
.	.	TRBV7-2	16	TRBJ1-2	TGTGCCAGCAGCTCCAGTGGAAGTCGGTTCGGCTATGGCTACACCTTC	CASSSSGSRFGYGYTF
once	.	TRBV20-1	12	TRBJ2-5	TGCAGTGCTAGTGCAGAGGGAGAGACCCAGTACTTC	CSASAEGETQYF
.	.	TRBV27	12	TRBJ2-7	TGTGCCAGCGGACATTGGGGGCGGGAGCAGTACTTC	CASGHWGREQYF
.	.	TRBV29-1	14	TRBJ2-2	TGCAGCGTTGGTGATAGGGGGGAAACCGGGGAGCTGTTTTTT	CSVGDRGETGELFF